This TCR beta chain was retrieved from a study of blood T cell repertoires in COVID-19. Looking at the study overall: From the United States, Italy and Spain came samples of acute and convalescent COVID-19. The cDNA or gDNA used as material had been derived from T cells, B-cell-depleted T cells, or PBMCs.

Seattle cases were enrolled at active infection and followed longitudinally. In the authors' methods: It was from reference gene primer amplification that nucleated cell counts were estimated. Assay: immunoSEQ multiplex PCR; the TCRdb copy retains only in-frame clones and omits some. The DNA gave D and trimming, while V, J and clone size come from that table. The profile shows more than 300,000 clones, approximately 89% of them singletons. The CDR3 spans 14 residues. The V gene lost 2 bases and the J gene lost 1 base, with 10 bases spanning the gap. The germline V gene has CDR1 SGHNT and CDR2 YYREEE (reference sequence).

The rearrangement joins TRBV5-4 to TRBJ2-7; D might be TRBD2 (5 bases). Material for sequencing was peripheral blood. This receptor was identified in a woman aged 30 to 39 with COVID-19, enrolled during active disease. CDR3 residues: CASSFGVGSYEQYF. The CDR3, as DNA: TGTGCCAGCAGCTTCGGGGTCGGGTCCTACGAGCAGTACTTC.